These T cell receptor beta chains were read from a single sample in a study of OX40 agonist ivuxolimab in advanced cancers. Repertoires were generated with immunoSEQ multiplex PCR, while TCRdb's copy carries only in-frame clones and drops some. In the table there are 30,000 to 45,000 clones, approximately 80% of which are singletons. The sample in question was CD4+ or CD8+ T cells sorted from blood, obtained in a trial of the OX40 agonist ivuxolimab. The receptors originated from an adult with an advanced solid tumor such as melanoma, head and neck, liver or kidney cancer. Both conserved end residues are part of each CDR3. D genes are given only for firm matches. Clone sizes are given selectively: once, few, many, or a class where the clone is expanded.

D: .; V: TRBV6-5; J: TRBJ2-5; size: .; DNA: TGTGCCAGCAGGGACTTTTACCGACAAGAGACCCAGTACTTC; CDR3: CASRDFYRQETQYF
D: TRBD1; V: TRBV9; J: TRBJ2-7; size: .; DNA: TGTGCCAGCAGCGCTACAGGGGATCCCTACGAGCAGTACTTC; CDR3: CASSATGDPYEQYF
D: .; V: TRBV6-6; J: TRBJ2-7; size: .; DNA: TGTGCCAGCAGTTACGGAGATCTAAGCTCCTACGAGCAGTACTTC; CDR3: CASSYGDLSSYEQYF
D: .; V: TRBV6-1; J: TRBJ2-5; size: .; DNA: TGTGCCAGCAGTGAAGCGAGGGGAGAGACCCAGTACTTC; CDR3: CASSEARGETQYF
D: .; V: TRBV2; J: TRBJ1-2; size: .; DNA: TGTGCCAGCACGGACATTGGCTATGGCTACACCTTC; CDR3: CASTDIGYGYTF
D: .; V: TRBV6-1; J: TRBJ1-5; size: .; DNA: TGTGCCAGCAGTGAAATAACATACGATAGCAATCAGCCCCAGCATTTT; CDR3: CASSEITYDSNQPQHF
D: .; V: TRBV28; J: TRBJ2-7; size: .; DNA: TGTGCCAGCAGGATGTTCCAGGGCGAATACGAGCAGTACTTC; CDR3: CASRMFQGEYEQYF
D: .; V: TRBV6-1; J: TRBJ2-3; size: .; DNA: TGTGCCAGCAGTGAAGCCACCCCGTATGGCACAGATACGCAGTATTTT; CDR3: CASSEATPYGTDTQYF
D: TRBD1; V: TRBV6-5; J: TRBJ2-7; size: medium-sized; DNA: TGTGCCAGCGGGACAGGAAGAGTGTCCTACGAGCAGTACTTC; CDR3: CASGTGRVSYEQYF
D: .; V: TRBV4-3; J: TRBJ2-3; size: .; DNA: TGCGCCAGCAGCCAAGATGAAGGCCGAGGGGCTTCAATCCCAGATACGCAGTATTTT; CDR3: CASSQDEGRGASIPDTQYF
D: TRBD1; V: TRBV7-9; J: TRBJ1-2; size: .; DNA: TGTGCCAGCAGCGAGGGGACAGGAGCTAACTATGGCTACACCTTC; CDR3: CASSEGTGANYGYTF
D: TRBD2; V: TRBV27; J: TRBJ2-1; size: .; DNA: TGTGCCAGCAGTTTATTTGGGGGGGATGAGCAGTTCTTC; CDR3: CASSLFGGDEQFF
D: .; V: TRBV11-1; J: TRBJ2-7; size: .; DNA: TGTGCCAGCAGCCGCCACGTAGACTCCTACGAGCAGTACTTC; CDR3: CASSRHVDSYEQYF
D: .; V: TRBV11-2; J: TRBJ2-7; size: .; DNA: TGTGCCAGCAGCCTAACTGGAGGGGGCGAGCAGTACTTC; CDR3: CASSLTGGGEQYF
D: .; V: TRBV7-9; J: TRBJ2-3; size: many; DNA: TGTGCCAGCAGCTTACAAGAGTATACGCAGTATTTT; CDR3: CASSLQEYTQYF
D: .; V: TRBV19; J: TRBJ1-6; size: .; DNA: TGTGCCAGTAGTATAGCGGACACTAATTCACCCCTCCACTTT; CDR3: CASSIADTNSPLHF
D: TRBD2; V: TRBV5-6; J: TRBJ2-2; size: .; DNA: TGTGCCAGCAGCTGGGGACTAGCGGGAGGAGGGGACGGGGAGCTGTTTTTT; CDR3: CASSWGLAGGGDGELFF
D: .; V: TRBV10-1; J: TRBJ2-3; size: .; DNA: TGCGCCAGCAGTGAGTCGACTTACACAGATACGCAGTATTTT; CDR3: CASSESTYTDTQYF
D: TRBD1; V: TRBV13; J: TRBJ1-2; size: few; DNA: TGTGCCAGCAGACCCCCGGACAGGGAAGTAGGTGGCTACACCTTC; CDR3: CASRPPDREVGGYTF
D: TRBD2; V: TRBV10-3; J: TRBJ2-1; size: .; DNA: TGTGCCACCGGACTAGCGGGACCTTACAATGAGCAGTTCTTC; CDR3: CATGLAGPYNEQFF
D: TRBD2; V: TRBV14; J: TRBJ2-3; size: .; DNA: TGTGCCAGCAGCCAAGGACTAGCGGGGGGAGTGGCAGATACGCAGTATTTT; CDR3: CASSQGLAGGVADTQYF
D: TRBD2; V: TRBV13; J: TRBJ2-2; size: .; DNA: TGTGCCAGCAGCTTAGGGTACGGGAGGTCGAACACCGGGGAGCTGTTTTTT; CDR3: CASSLGYGRSNTGELFF
D: .; V: TRBV9; J: TRBJ2-1; size: .; DNA: TGTGCCAGCAGCAACGACCCAGAGAGCTCCTACAATGAGCAGTTCTTC; CDR3: CASSNDPESSYNEQFF
D: .; V: TRBV27; J: TRBJ2-1; size: .; DNA: TGTGCCAGCAGGCGGCAGGGGATGAAGAATGAGCAGTTCTTC; CDR3: CASRRQGMKNEQFF
D: TRBD1; V: TRBV7-9; J: TRBJ2-7; size: .; DNA: TGTGCCAGCAGCCTTACGGGACAGGGAAACGAGCAGTACTTC; CDR3: CASSLTGQGNEQYF
D: .; V: TRBV6-1; J: TRBJ1-4; size: .; DNA: TGTGCCAGCAGTGAAGCGAGGAGGGGTAAAGTGGATGAAAAACTGTTTTTT; CDR3: CASSEARRGKVDEKLFF
D: .; V: TRBV11-2; J: TRBJ2-5; size: few; DNA: TGTGCCAGCAGCTTAGGGGGGAGCTACCAAGAGACCCAGTACTTC; CDR3: CASSLGGSYQETQYF
D: .; V: TRBV6-4; J: TRBJ2-1; size: .; DNA: TGTGCCAGCAGTGAGTTCGTCATGAGACCTTACAATGAGCAGTTCTTC; CDR3: CASSEFVMRPYNEQFF
D: TRBD2; V: TRBV7-3; J: TRBJ2-5; size: .; DNA: TGTGCCAGCAGCCTCTCGGGGGGTTCCCAAGAGACCCAGTACTTC; CDR3: CASSLSGGSQETQYF
D: .; V: TRBV7-9; J: TRBJ2-5; size: .; DNA: TGTGCCAGCAGCTACCGGGACACACTCCAAGAGACCCAGTACTTC; CDR3: CASSYRDTLQETQYF
D: .; V: TRBV13; J: TRBJ2-1; size: .; DNA: TGTGCCAGCAGCTTATTTGTGTCGGACAATGAGCAGTTCTTC; CDR3: CASSLFVSDNEQFF
D: TRBD2; V: TRBV5-6; J: TRBJ2-1; size: .; DNA: TGTGCCAGCAGCCCTGGACTAGCGGGAGGAACGAGGTATGAGCAGTTCTTC; CDR3: CASSPGLAGGTRYEQFF
D: .; V: TRBV4-3; J: TRBJ1-1; size: few; DNA: TGCGCCAGCAGCCGCGACTCGGGGGGGAACACTGAAGCTTTCTTT; CDR3: CASSRDSGGNTEAFF
D: .; V: TRBV28; J: TRBJ2-1; size: .; DNA: TGTGCCAGCAGTTTTGTCCCGGGACTCCAGCAGTCCCTGCTCAATGAGCAGTTCTTC; CDR3: CASSFVPGLQQSLLNEQFF